This paragraph covers one TCR beta chain sequence. The antigen is undetermined. The assay was immunoSEQ multiplex PCR, and TCRdb's table has in-frame clones only and misses some. The sample lists 180,000 or so clones; more than 75% were seen once. The data derive from a study of T cell responses to AZD1222 COVID-19 vaccine. Findings and limits, study-wide: Unmutated variant regions reportedly attract nearly half of all spike-specific TCRs.

Germline loops: CDR1 KGHSH, CDR2 LQKENI. V gave up 0 bases and J gave up 2 bases, with 14 bases separating them. The CDR3 is made up of 16 amino acids. The gene calls are TRBV18 and TRBJ2-7, with D possibly matching TRBD2 (6 bases). Here the sequenced sample was peripheral blood, taken 28 days after the second AZD1222 dose. This TCR came from an adult who received the AZD1222 COVID-19 vaccine. In nucleotides, the CDR3 is TGTGCCAGCTCACCACCGCGACTAGTTTCTGCCTACGAGCAGTACTTC. The encoded protein is CASSPPRLVSAYEQYF. The full variable domain, with the rest looked up from reference TRBV18 and TRBJ2-7, is NAGVMQNPRHLVRRRGQEARLRCSPMKGHSHVYWYRQLPEEGLKFMVYLQKENIIDESGMPKERFSAEFPKEGPSILRIQQVVRGDSAAYFCASSPPRLVSAYEQYFGPGTRLTVT.